The clone carrying this T cell receptor (beta chain) was counted many times. What it binds is not known. For TCRbeta, the library was prepared with unique molecular identifiers. Each CDR3 protein is one row after TCRdb ran MiXCR on the PCR reads. This sample has some 600,000 distinct CDR3 sequences, with around 13% found just once. These data belong to a study of T-cell reconstitution after alpha-beta-depleted transplantation in children. Germline assignment: CDR1 SGHRS and CDR2 YFSETQ. V gave up 4 bases and J gave up 15 bases, with 20 bases separating them. The CDR3 has 13 amino acids. Findings and limits, study-wide: At around two months after transplant, the alpha-beta T cells were reportedly derived from several hundred expanded clones that came from non-depleted graft cells. T-cell numbers and diversity one year post-transplant derived largely from freshly generated T cells. In some patients, recipient T cells and intrathymic progenitors surviving conditioning explained high day-60 diversity.

The source was PBMCs, mostly from graft donor cells, collected 360 days after TCRalphabeta/CD19-depleted stem cell transplant. The chain has TRBV5-1 and TRBJ2-1; D is possibly TRBD1 or TRBD2 (5 bases each). The clonotype comes from a male patient aged 10 to 17 who had a stem cell transplant for acute myeloid leukemia, so the T cells may come from the graft donor. Here the CDR3 DNA reads TGCGCCAGCAGCCGGGGACCGCTAGTCGAGTTGTTCTTC. Protein sequence: CASSRGPLVELFF.